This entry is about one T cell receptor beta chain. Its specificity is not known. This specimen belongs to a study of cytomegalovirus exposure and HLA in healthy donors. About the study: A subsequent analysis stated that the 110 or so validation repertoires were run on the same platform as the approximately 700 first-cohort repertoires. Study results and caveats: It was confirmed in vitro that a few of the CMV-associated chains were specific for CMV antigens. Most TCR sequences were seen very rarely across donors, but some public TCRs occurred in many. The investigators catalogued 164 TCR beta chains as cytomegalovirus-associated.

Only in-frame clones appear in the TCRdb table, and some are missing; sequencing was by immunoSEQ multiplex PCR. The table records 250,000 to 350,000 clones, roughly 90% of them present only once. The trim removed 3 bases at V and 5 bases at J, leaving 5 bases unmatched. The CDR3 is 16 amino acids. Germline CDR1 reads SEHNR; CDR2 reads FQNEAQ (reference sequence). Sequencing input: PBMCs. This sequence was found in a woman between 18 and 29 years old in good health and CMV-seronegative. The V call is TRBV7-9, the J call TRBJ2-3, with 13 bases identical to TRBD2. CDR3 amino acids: CASSLGLAGRRDTQYF. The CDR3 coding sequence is TGTGCCAGCAGCTTGGGACTAGCGGGAAGGAGAGATACGCAGTATTTT.